These 26 T cell receptor beta chains originate from one sample sequenced in a study of response to subunit inactivated influenza vaccine (dated by TCRdb to the late 2010s). Libraries were built with RT-PCR. The reads were generated on an Illumina HiSeq 2500. Clones were called with MiXCR by TCRdb after fastp trimmed the public reads at Q25, and only in-frame beta chains were retained. Every entry covers one CDR3 protein and lists the most common genes and DNA from its rows. The sample includes around 790,000 distinct CDR3 sequences, with about 20% observed a single time. The ten largest account for roughly 10% of the sample. The sequencing used PBMCs from blood, collected approximately 5 days after vaccination. All receptors come from a man between 45 and 60 years old who received an inactivated influenza vaccine. Donor details come from another sample of the same person, matched by shared clones.

This clonotype was seen repeatedly, ten times or more. The chain is built from TRBV20-1 and TRBJ2-7, with D maybe TRBD2 (5 bases). The CDR3 totals 12 residues. V lost 3 bases to trimming and J lost 3 bases, with 9 bases between them. The germline gives CDR1 DFQATT, CDR2 SNEGSKA (reference sequence). The CDR3 DNA reads as TGCAGTGCTAGTGGTCGGGGCTACGAGCAGTACTTC. Its translation is CSASGRGYEQYF.

The chain couples TRBV27 to TRBJ2-1, with TRBD2 matching 11 bases. Germline-derived CDR1 and CDR2 are MNHEY and SMNVEV (reference sequence). V lost 3 bases to trimming and J lost 6 bases; unmatched junction nucleotides: 7. The CDR3 has 16 residues. CDR3 protein: CASSLGLAGGVNEQFF. CDR3 bases: TGTGCCAGCAGTTTGGGGTTAGCGGGAGGGGTCAATGAGCAGTTCTTC.

The rearrangement uses TRBV4-3 and TRBJ2-7, with D perhaps matching TRBD1 or TRBD2 (5 bases each). V was clipped by 0 bases and J by 1 base, with 16 bases between them. The germline CDR1 and CDR2 sequences are LGHNA and YSLEER. The CDR3 runs 17 residues. The CDR3 loop is CASSQDSYGASSYEQYF. The DNA for the CDR3 is TGCGCCAGCAGCCAAGATTCGTACGGGGCATCATCCTACGAGCAGTACTTC.

This clonotype has only a few counts. The chain has TRBV5-1 and TRBJ2-1; D might be TRBD1 or TRBD2, each matching 5 bases. V lost 5 bases and J lost 9, with 18 bases in between. Per germline, CDR1 SGHRS and CDR2 YFSETQ. CDR3 size: 14 residues. CDR3 coding DNA: TGCGCCAGCAGAGCCGGGACGGCAATTGTTGAGCAGTTCTTC. Translation gives CASRAGTAIVEQFF.

The CDR3 protein is CASSGLGTVQNEQYF. The DNA of the CDR3 is TGCGCCAGCAGCGGGCTCGGGACAGTTCAGAACGAGCAGTACTTC. This sequence joins TRBV5-1 and TRBJ2-7; 7 positions match TRBD1. The CDR3 has 15 amino acids. CDR1 and CDR2 (germline): SGHRS, YFSETQ. The trim removed 4 bases at V and 5 bases at J, leaving 12 bases unmatched.

The chain is built from TRBV10-3 and TRBJ1-2; D is ambiguous. The germline V gene encodes CDR1 ENHRY and CDR2 SYGVKD. The CDR3 totals 14 residues. Trimming took 3 bases from V and 5 from J, leaving 13 bases between them. CDR3 region: CAISDPRTGYGYTF. The CDR3, as DNA: TGTGCCATCAGTGATCCGAGGACGGGGTATGGCTACACCTTC.

The chain combines TRBV10-3 with TRBJ2-2; TRBD1 aligns across 7 bases. This CDR3 has 15 residues. Per the germline V gene, CDR1 is ENHRY and CDR2 is SYGVKD. With 7 bases clipped from V and 4 bases from J, the junction kept 9 bases outside the gene matches. CDR3 bases: TGTGCCATCAAGCCACAGGGGACCTCCACCGGGGAGCTGTTTTTT. Protein sequence: CAIKPQGTSTGELFF.

This chain connects TRBV29-1 to TRBJ2-3; unclear D gene. The CDR3 loop spans 10 amino acids. Germline assignment: CDR1 SQVTM and CDR2 ANQGSEA. V was trimmed by 6 bases and J by 3 bases, leaving 4 bases between them. Here the CDR3 reads CSVRTDTQYF. CDR3 DNA sequence: TGCAGCGTCAGAACAGATACGCAGTATTTT.

This chain links TRBV12-3 or TRBV12-4 with TRBJ1-6; tentative D call: TRBD1 (5 bases). This CDR3 spans 14 amino acids. Between the trimmed V and J ends, which lost 4 bases and 5 bases, there was a span of 9 bases. As DNA, the CDR3 is TGTGCCAGCAGTTCGGGACGGAATAATTCACCCCTCCACTTT. It translates to CASSSGRNNSPLHF.

This chain uses TRBV7-3 with TRBJ2-1, with TRBD2 matching over 13 bases. This CDR3 has 18 residues. From germline, CDR1 is SGHTA and CDR2 FQGTGA. V lost 6 bases to trimming and J lost 4 bases; unmatched junction nucleotides: 12. CDR3 amino acids: CASSLVPTTSGRYNEQFF. In DNA form, the CDR3 reads TGTGCCAGCAGTTTAGTTCCCACGACTAGCGGGAGGTACAATGAGCAGTTCTTC.

In its sample, this clonotype was seen a few times. V usage is TRBV20-1 and J usage is TRBJ2-3; 7 bases match TRBD2. Germline V gene data show CDR1 as DFQATT and CDR2 as SNEGSKA (reference sequence). This CDR3 region has 13 residues. Trimming at V came to 7 bases and at J to 2 bases, leaving 6 bases not matched to a gene. The DNA of the CDR3 is TGCAGTGTAATCGGGGGGAACACAGATACGCAGTATTTT. Translated: CSVIGGNTDTQYF.

This chain connects TRBV20-1 to TRBJ2-4; 7 nucleotides align to TRBD1. J gave up 0 bases and V 0 bases, and 8 bases lay outside the gene matches. The germline gives CDR1 DFQATT, CDR2 SNEGSKA (reference sequence). The length of the CDR3 is 17 residues. Here the CDR3 reads CSARDPGQMLAKNIQYF. The DNA for the CDR3 is TGCAGTGCTAGAGATCCGGGACAGATGCTAGCCAAAAACATTCAGTACTTC.

The chain combines TRBV6-5 with TRBJ2-6; D remains unclear. V lost 2 bases, J lost 3 bases, and 14 bases lay in between. Germline CDR1 is MNHEY and CDR2 is SVGAGI. This CDR3 is built from 17 residues. The DNA for the CDR3 is TGTGCCAGCAGTTACGGTATGCTAGGATATGGGGCCAACGTCCTGACTTTC. As protein: CASSYGMLGYGANVLTF.

This clonotype was detected only a few times. This chain links TRBV20-1 with TRBJ1-5; D is possibly TRBD1 (5 bases). Per germline, CDR1 DFQATT and CDR2 SNEGSKA (reference sequence). Between the trimmed V and J ends, which lost 0 bases and 1 base, there was a span of 7 bases. The CDR3 contains 14 residues. The CDR3 DNA is TGCAGTGCTAGAGATGGGGGAAGCAATCAGCCCCAGCATTTT. It specifies CSARDGGSNQPQHF.

V and J are TRBV29-1 and TRBJ2-1, with TRBD1 matching 8 bases. The V segment lost 5 bases and the J segment 5 bases; nucleotides outside the gene matches: 8. The CDR3 runs to 14 residues. CDR1 and CDR2 from the germline V gene are SQVTM and ANQGSEA. The CDR3 protein is CSVFPGTGDNEQFF. CDR3 nucleotide sequence: TGCAGCGTTTTTCCCGGGACAGGAGACAATGAGCAGTTCTTC.

This clonotype was seen more than once but under ten times. The chain has TRBV11-2 and TRBJ2-7, with D tentatively TRBD1 or TRBD2 (5 bases each). CDR1 and CDR2 from the germline V gene are SGHAT and FQNNGV. V was shortened by 1 base and J by 12 bases, with 10 bases between the two germline ends. The CDR3 has 11 residues. The CDR3 here is CASSLGRDLYF. CDR3 sequence (DNA): TGTGCCAGCAGCTTAGGACGGGACCTGTACTTC.

This clonotype was seen more than once but under ten times. The V call is TRBV16, the J call TRBJ2-5; tentative D call: TRBD1 (6 bases). CDR3 length: 17 amino acids. Trimming removed 4 bases from V and 5 bases from J, with 23 bases in between. Germline CDR1 reads KGHSY; CDR2 reads FQNENV. The CDR3: CASSLHRASSSAETQYF. The CDR3 DNA reads TGTGCCAGCAGCCTCCACAGGGCCTCCTCCTCCGCGGAGACCCAGTACTTC.

The chain recombines TRBV18 with TRBJ1-5, with unresolved D. Per germline, CDR1 KGHSH and CDR2 LQKENI. The CDR3 covers 15 residues. V lost 4 bases, J lost 0 bases, and 10 bases lay in between. The CDR3: CASSLRWDSNQPQHF. Written as DNA, the CDR3 is TGTGCCAGCTCACTCAGGTGGGATAGCAATCAGCCCCAGCATTTT.

This chain joins TRBV7-9 and TRBJ2-1; 11 bases fit TRBD1. The CDR3 spans 17 residues. Germline CDR1 and CDR2: SEHNR and FQNEAQ (reference sequence). V gave up 5 bases and J gave up 0 bases; unmatched junction bases: 6. CDR3 sequence: CASSPLGQGVSYNEQFF. The CDR3 nucleotides are TGTGCCAGCAGCCCCTTGGGACAGGGGGTCTCCTACAATGAGCAGTTCTTC.

This clonotype has only a few counts. In DNA form, the CDR3 reads TGTGCCAGCAGCTTAGTGTGGTCTAGCGGGAGTGGGACCGGGGAGCTGTTTTTT. Amino acids: CASSLVWSSGSGTGELFF. The chain carries TRBV11-2 and TRBJ2-2; 10 bases are shared with TRBD2. V dropped 1 base and J dropped 5; count of bases not matched to a gene: 10. This CDR3 spans 18 amino acids. CDR1 is SGHAT and CDR2 is FQNNGV in the germline V gene.

The chain is built from TRBV4-2 and TRBJ2-1, with D unclear. V shed 4 bases and J shed 3 bases, with 10 bases lying between them. CDR3 length: 14 residues. Looked up from germline, CDR1 is LGHNA and CDR2 is YNFKEQ. The CDR3 spells CASSPPLFYNEQFF. The CDR3 DNA reads as TGTGCCAGCAGCCCCCCGCTCTTCTACAATGAGCAGTTCTTC.

V is TRBV6-2 or TRBV6-3 and J is TRBJ2-3; 10 nucleotides agree with TRBD2. CDR1 MNHEY and CDR2 SVGEGT come from the germline V gene. The J segment lost 6 bases and the V segment lost 0 bases, leaving 6 bases of the junction unmatched. This CDR3 comprises 16 residues. CDR3: CASSYSEREGPDTQYF. For the CDR3, the DNA is TGTGCCAGCAGTTACTCTGAGCGGGAGGGCCCTGATACGCAGTATTTT.

This clonotype has a handful of counts. J is TRBJ2-7 and V is TRBV28, with D possibly called TRBD1 or TRBD2 (5 bases each). The CDR3 sequence is 16 residues long. Germline V gene sequence: CDR1 MDHEN, CDR2 SYDVKM. Trimming took off 5 bases at V and 4 bases at J, with 21 bases between the two ends. The CDR3 reads CASSLSLRGAFYEQYF. The DNA for the CDR3 is TGTGCCAGCAGTCTCAGTCTGAGGGGTGCCTTTTACGAGCAGTACTTC.

The genes are TRBV12-3 or TRBV12-4 and TRBJ2-6, with D possibly matching TRBD2 (5 bases). The V end was cut by 5 bases, the J end by 0 bases, with 23 bases between. This CDR3 spans 20 amino acids. The CDR3 loop is CASSRTPGPHTSSGANVLTF. The DNA for the CDR3 is TGTGCCAGCAGTAGAACCCCCGGGCCTCATACTAGCTCTGGGGCCAACGTCCTGACTTTC.

The V and J genes are TRBV10-3 and TRBJ2-3; 9 nucleotides agree with TRBD1. The junction had 2 bases not matched to a gene; V was cut back by 10 bases and J by 3 bases. The CDR3 length is 12 residues. CDR1 ENHRY and CDR2 SYGVKD come from the germline V gene. CDR3 region: CATDRGTDTQYF. In nucleotides, the CDR3 is TGTGCCACGGACAGGGGAACAGATACGCAGTATTTT.

In this sample, this clonotype turned up many times. The chain uses TRBV5-6 and TRBJ1-1, with 7 bases identical to TRBD1. V dropped 3 bases and J dropped 4; count of bases not matched to a gene: 3. CDR1 is SGHDT, CDR2 YYEEEE, per germline. The CDR3 spans 13 residues. CDR3 sequence (DNA): TGTGCCAGCAGCTCTAGGACAGGCACTGAAGCTTTCTTT. It yields the protein CASSSRTGTEAFF.